This entry describes one T cell receptor beta chain. Losses at the gene ends were 5 bases for V and 3 bases for J; bases not matched to a gene: 5. CDR1 MGHRA and CDR2 YSYEKL come from the germline V gene. The CDR3 contains 14 residues. Profiled with immunoSEQ multiplex PCR; TCRdb holds only in-frame clones, not every one. The sample holds some 34,000 clones, approximately 84% seen once. The entry originates in a study of OX40 agonist ivuxolimab in advanced cancers. The overall study: As their treatment, patients were administered ivuxolimab, an agonistic anti-OX40 (CD134) antibody.

The sequencing used CD4+ or CD8+ T cells sorted from blood, collected in a trial of the OX40 agonist ivuxolimab. The TCR comes from an adult with an advanced solid tumor such as melanoma, head and neck, liver or kidney cancer. This chain connects TRBV4-1 to TRBJ1-2; 8 nucleotides agree with TRBD1. The CDR3 here is CASSNDRGYYGYTF. CDR3 coding DNA: TGCGCCAGCAGCAACGACAGGGGTTACTATGGCTACACCTTC.